The clone carrying this TCR beta chain is a singleton in its sample. Antigen unknown. There are 15 residues in the CDR3. The germline V gene encodes CDR1 SGHTS and CDR2 YDEGEE. V lost 4 bases, J lost 0 bases, and 12 bases lay in between. This specimen comes from a study of cytomegalovirus exposure and HLA in healthy donors. Overall study results and limits: A later analysis revealed that TCR association rates differed between HLA loci, peaking at DRB1 and bottoming out at HLA-C.

PCR used 60 Vbeta primers and 13 Jbeta primers. Here immunoSEQ multiplex PCR was the method, and the copy in TCRdb shows in-frame clones only, minus some. The profile shows about 150,000 clones, about four fifths of them singletons. This sequence originates from a man aged 25-45 years in good health and CMV-seropositive. The rearrangement links TRBV5-8 to TRBJ2-3, with no clear D. The sequenced material came from PBMCs. CDR3 in amino acids: CASSLSQLSTDTQYF. The CDR3 coding sequence is TGTGCCAGCAGCCTTAGCCAGTTAAGCACAGATACGCAGTATTTT.